A selection of T cell receptor beta chains follows, all from one sample in a study of patients with pleural tuberculosis. TCRdb ran MiXCR on the reads and lists one entry per CDR3 protein. The sample shows approximately 53,000 distinct CDR3 sequences, about 7.3% of them seen only once. The receptors were gathered from a human donor with pleural tuberculosis. CDR3s include the opening cysteine and the closing phenylalanine or tryptophan. D genes are given only for firm matches. Clone size is stated in some rows and not others, as once, few, many or a class when expanded.

V gene: TRBV20-1; J gene: TRBJ1-6; clone size: many; D gene: TRBD1; CDR3 DNA: TGCAGTGCTTCTCGACAGGGAGCAAACTCACCCCTCCACTTT; CDR3 protein: CSASRQGANSPLHF
V gene: TRBV7-3; J gene: TRBJ2-1; clone size: few; D gene: TRBD1; CDR3 DNA: TGTGCCAGCAGGGTAACCGGGACAGGGTACAATGAGCAGTTCTTC; CDR3 protein: CASRVTGTGYNEQFF
V gene: TRBV11-1; J gene: TRBJ2-1; clone size: -; D gene: -; CDR3 DNA: TGTGCCAGCAGCTTAGATACTTCCTACAATGAGCAGTTCTTC; CDR3 protein: CASSLDTSYNEQFF
V gene: TRBV3-1; J gene: TRBJ2-7; clone size: -; D gene: -; CDR3 DNA: TGTGCCAGCAGAAGAGGTGGGGTCGACGAGCAGCACTTC; CDR3 protein: CASRRGGVDEQHF
V gene: TRBV29-1; J gene: TRBJ2-1; clone size: many; D gene: -; CDR3 DNA: TGCAGCGTTGAATCGGTCTTCTTC; CDR3 protein: CSVESVFF
V gene: TRBV4-1; J gene: TRBJ1-5; clone size: -; D gene: TRBD1; CDR3 DNA: TGCGCCAGCAGCCCTCCCCCGGACAGGGCAAGCAATCAGCCCCAGCATTTT; CDR3 protein: CASSPPPDRASNQPQHF
V gene: TRBV11-2; J gene: TRBJ2-5; clone size: many; D gene: TRBD2; CDR3 DNA: TGTGCCAGCAGCTTAGAGTTACTAGCGGGAGTGGAGACCCAGTACTTC; CDR3 protein: CASSLELLAGVETQYF
V gene: TRBV10-3; J gene: TRBJ2-3; clone size: many; D gene: -; CDR3 DNA: TGTGCCATCATGGACACAGATACGCAGTATTTT; CDR3 protein: CAIMDTDTQYF
V gene: TRBV11-1; J gene: TRBJ2-3; clone size: many; D gene: -; CDR3 DNA: TGTGCCAGCAGCTTAGATAACACAGATACGCAGTATTTT; CDR3 protein: CASSLDNTDTQYF
V gene: TRBV11-1; J gene: TRBJ2-5; clone size: many; D gene: -; CDR3 DNA: TGTGCCAGCAGCTTATCGCTAGCAGGCCTAATTCAAGAGACCCAGTACTTC; CDR3 protein: CASSLSLAGLIQETQYF
V gene: TRBV4-2; J gene: TRBJ1-6; clone size: many; D gene: -; CDR3 DNA: TGTGCCAGCAGCCATCAAATCCGGGACGGAGATAATTCACCCCTCCACTTT; CDR3 protein: CASSHQIRDGDNSPLHF
V gene: TRBV27; J gene: TRBJ1-1; clone size: -; D gene: -; CDR3 DNA: TGTGCCAGCAGTTTAGGGATCGCTGAAGCTTTCTTT; CDR3 protein: CASSLGIAEAFF
V gene: TRBV15; J gene: TRBJ2-1; clone size: many; D gene: -; CDR3 DNA: TGTGCCACCAGCAGAGATAGGGCGGGAATCTACAATGAGCAGTTCTTC; CDR3 protein: CATSRDRAGIYNEQFF
V gene: TRBV5-1; J gene: TRBJ1-3; clone size: many; D gene: -; CDR3 DNA: TGCGCCAGCAGCTTCGGGCCTGGAAACACCATATATTTT; CDR3 protein: CASSFGPGNTIYF
V gene: TRBV6-1; J gene: TRBJ2-5; clone size: many; D gene: -; CDR3 DNA: TGTGCCAGTGGTGATGGAAGGGGGCAAGAGACCCAGTACTTC; CDR3 protein: CASGDGRGQETQYF
V gene: TRBV5-1; J gene: TRBJ2-3; clone size: few; D gene: TRBD2; CDR3 DNA: TGCGCCAGCAGCTTCTGGGAGGGCTCAGATACGCAGTATTTT; CDR3 protein: CASSFWEGSDTQYF
V gene: TRBV20-1; J gene: TRBJ2-5; clone size: many; D gene: -; CDR3 DNA: TGCAGTGCTCCACGGGAGCCTCAAGAGACCCAGTACTTC; CDR3 protein: CSAPREPQETQYF
V gene: TRBV12-3/TRBV12-4; J gene: TRBJ2-3; clone size: few; D gene: -; CDR3 DNA: TGTGCCAGCAGTTTCCGGGACTCGAGCACAGATACGCAGTATTTT; CDR3 protein: CASSFRDSSTDTQYF
V gene: TRBV20-1; J gene: TRBJ1-2; clone size: many; D gene: TRBD1; CDR3 DNA: TGCAGTGCTCCCTCCCGGGACAGGGGAGGCTACACCTTC; CDR3 protein: CSAPSRDRGGYTF
V gene: TRBV11-2; J gene: TRBJ2-3; clone size: many; D gene: -; CDR3 DNA: TGTGCCAGCAGCCTATCATTAGCGGATACGCAGTATTTT; CDR3 protein: CASSLSLADTQYF
V gene: TRBV13; J gene: TRBJ1-4; clone size: -; D gene: -; CDR3 DNA: TGTGCCAGCAGCAAGCGTCTGGGAGGCGGTGAAAAACTGTTTTTT; CDR3 protein: CASSKRLGGGEKLFF
V gene: TRBV19; J gene: TRBJ1-3; clone size: many; D gene: -; CDR3 DNA: TGTGCCACCTCAGGGGCGACTGGAAACACCATATATTTT; CDR3 protein: CATSGATGNTIYF
V gene: TRBV18; J gene: TRBJ1-6; clone size: medium-sized; D gene: TRBD1; CDR3 DNA: TGTGCCAGCTCACCGCTGGACAGGGTTCGGAATTCACCCCTCCACTTT; CDR3 protein: CASSPLDRVRNSPLHF
V gene: TRBV7-3; J gene: TRBJ1-3; clone size: few; D gene: -; CDR3 DNA: TGTGCCAGCAGCTTCACTCAAGGCTCTGGAAACACCATATATTTT; CDR3 protein: CASSFTQGSGNTIYF
V gene: TRBV18; J gene: TRBJ2-1; clone size: few; D gene: TRBD1; CDR3 DNA: TGTGCCAACTCGCTCTCTGTACAGGGGCGCAATGAGCAGTTCTTC; CDR3 protein: CANSLSVQGRNEQFF
V gene: TRBV24-1; J gene: TRBJ2-4; clone size: few; D gene: -; CDR3 DNA: TGTGCCGGGATGGGTACCAAAAACATTCAGTACTTC; CDR3 protein: CAGMGTKNIQYF
V gene: TRBV5-1; J gene: TRBJ2-1; clone size: many; D gene: -; CDR3 DNA: TGCGCCAGCAGCTTAACCGGCCGGGATGAGCAGTTCTTC; CDR3 protein: CASSLTGRDEQFF
V gene: TRBV29-1; J gene: TRBJ1-5; clone size: few; D gene: -; CDR3 DNA: TGCAGCGTGAGTCCCGGGATTAATCAGCCCCAGCATTTT; CDR3 protein: CSVSPGINQPQHF
V gene: TRBV2; J gene: TRBJ2-1; clone size: -; D gene: TRBD2; CDR3 DNA: TGTGCCAGCAGTGATTGGGGACTAGTAGGCAATGAGCAGTTCTTC; CDR3 protein: CASSDWGLVGNEQFF
V gene: TRBV28; J gene: TRBJ1-5; clone size: many; D gene: -; CDR3 DNA: TGTGCCAGCAAGTTGGGCGGCCAGCCCCAGCATTTT; CDR3 protein: CASKLGGQPQHF
V gene: TRBV18; J gene: TRBJ2-1; clone size: many; D gene: TRBD1; CDR3 DNA: TGTGCCAGCTCACCTGGGATTGGACAGGGGGTCTACAATGAGCAGTTCTTC; CDR3 protein: CASSPGIGQGVYNEQFF
V gene: TRBV4-2; J gene: TRBJ1-2; clone size: -; D gene: -; CDR3 DNA: TGTGCCAGCAGCCAAGCGGGACCGCCTTATGGCTACACCTTC; CDR3 protein: CASSQAGPPYGYTF
V gene: TRBV6-2/TRBV6-3; J gene: TRBJ1-6; clone size: many; D gene: -; CDR3 DNA: TGTGCCAGCAGTTACTTCGGTTCACCCCTCCACTTT; CDR3 protein: CASSYFGSPLHF
V gene: TRBV7-2; J gene: TRBJ2-5; clone size: many; D gene: -; CDR3 DNA: TGTGCCAGCAGCTTAGCATGGGAGACCCAGTACTTC; CDR3 protein: CASSLAWETQYF
V gene: TRBV4-3; J gene: TRBJ1-2; clone size: many; D gene: -; CDR3 DNA: TGCGCCAGCAGCCAGGGGACCCCACTTTTTGGCTACACCTTC; CDR3 protein: CASSQGTPLFGYTF
V gene: TRBV27; J gene: TRBJ2-1; clone size: many; D gene: -; CDR3 DNA: TGTGCCAGCAGTTTCGGCGGTCGGCGGGAGCAGTTCTTC; CDR3 protein: CASSFGGRREQFF
V gene: TRBV7-3; J gene: TRBJ2-3; clone size: many; D gene: -; CDR3 DNA: TGTGCCAGCAGCTTAAATTCGGTGTTCACAGATACGCAGTATTTT; CDR3 protein: CASSLNSVFTDTQYF
V gene: TRBV6-5; J gene: TRBJ2-4; clone size: many; D gene: -; CDR3 DNA: TGTGCCAGCAGTTACGGAGGGAGAGACATTCAGTACTTC; CDR3 protein: CASSYGGRDIQYF